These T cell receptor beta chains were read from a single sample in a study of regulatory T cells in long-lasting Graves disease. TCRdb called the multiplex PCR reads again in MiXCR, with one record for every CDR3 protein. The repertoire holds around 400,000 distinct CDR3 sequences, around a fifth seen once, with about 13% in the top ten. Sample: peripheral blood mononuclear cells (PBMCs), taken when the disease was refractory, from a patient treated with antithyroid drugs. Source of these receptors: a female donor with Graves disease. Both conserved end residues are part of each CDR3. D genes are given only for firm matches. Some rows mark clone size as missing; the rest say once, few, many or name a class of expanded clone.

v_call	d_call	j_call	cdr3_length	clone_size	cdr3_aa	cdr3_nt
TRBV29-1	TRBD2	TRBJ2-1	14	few	CSVFSGSSYNEQFF	TGCAGCGTTTTTAGCGGGAGCTCCTACAATGAGCAGTTCTTC
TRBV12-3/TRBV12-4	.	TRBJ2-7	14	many	CASSATISSYEQYF	TGTGCCAGCAGTGCGACTATTAGCTCCTACGAGCAGTACTTC
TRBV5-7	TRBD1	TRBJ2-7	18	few	CASSLEAGGEHSSYEQYF	TGTGCCAGCAGCTTGGAGGCAGGGGGCGAGCACAGCTCCTACGAGCAGTACTTC
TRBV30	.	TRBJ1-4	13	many	CAWSRNPNEKLFF	TGTGCCTGGAGTAGGAACCCAAATGAAAAACTGTTTTTT
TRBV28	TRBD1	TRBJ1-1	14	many	CASSRTRGHIEAFF	TGTGCCAGCAGTCGAACTAGGGGGCATATTGAAGCTTTCTTT
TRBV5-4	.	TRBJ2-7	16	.	CASSSLGGEGSYEQYF	TGTGCCAGCAGCTCCCTAGGGGGAGAGGGGTCCTACGAGCAGTACTTC
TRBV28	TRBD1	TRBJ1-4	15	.	CASSTQGQGREKLFF	TGTGCCAGCAGTACCCAGGGACAGGGACGTGAAAAACTGTTTTTT
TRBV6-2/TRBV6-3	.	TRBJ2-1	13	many	CASSYGSGNEQFF	TGTGCCAGCAGTTACGGGAGTGGCAATGAGCAGTTCTTC
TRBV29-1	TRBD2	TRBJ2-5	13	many	CSLASGGLETQYF	TGCAGCTTGGCTAGCGGGGGGCTAGAGACCCAGTACTTC
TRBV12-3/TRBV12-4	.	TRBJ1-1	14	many	CASRQGHTNTEAFF	TGTGCCAGCAGGCAGGGACATACGAACACTGAAGCTTTCTTT
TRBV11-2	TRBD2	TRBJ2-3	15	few	CASSLQGREIDTQYF	TGTGCCAGCAGCTTACAAGGGCGGGAGATTGATACGCAGTATTTT
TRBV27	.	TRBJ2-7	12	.	CASSPPGGRQYF	TGTGCCAGCAGCCCCCCTGGTGGGAGGCAGTACTTC
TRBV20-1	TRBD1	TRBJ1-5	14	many	CSAWDRVWDQPQHF	TGCAGTGCCTGGGACAGGGTGTGGGATCAGCCCCAGCATTTT
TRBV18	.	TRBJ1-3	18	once	CASSPPGRPFISGNTIYF	TGTGCCAGCTCACCCCCGGGACGACCGTTTATCTCTGGAAACACCATATATTTT
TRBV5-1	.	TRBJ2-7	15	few	CASSLDGGVGYEQYF	TGCGCCAGCAGCTTGGATGGCGGAGTGGGTTACGAGCAGTACTTC
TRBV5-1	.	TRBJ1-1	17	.	CAGSLSQWNSMNTEAFF	TGCGCCGGCAGCTTGTCTCAATGGAACAGCATGAACACTGAAGCTTTCTTT
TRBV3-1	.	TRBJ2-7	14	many	CASSPLRGPIEQYF	TGTGCCAGCAGCCCATTAAGGGGTCCCATCGAGCAGTACTTC
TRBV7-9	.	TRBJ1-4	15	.	CASSPQGLNNEKLFF	TGTGCCAGCAGCCCGCAGGGGCTTAATAATGAAAAACTGTTTTTT
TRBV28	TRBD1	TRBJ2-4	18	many	CASSSTGKSPIAKNIQYF	TGTGCCAGCAGTTCGACAGGGAAATCCCCGATAGCCAAAAACATTCAGTACTTC
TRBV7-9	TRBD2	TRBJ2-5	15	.	CASSLEPLAEETQYF	TGTGCCAGCAGCTTAGAACCGCTAGCGGAAGAGACCCAGTACTTC
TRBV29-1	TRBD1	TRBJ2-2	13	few	CSVEGQGAGELFF	TGCAGCGTTGAGGGCCAGGGGGCCGGGGAGCTGTTTTTT
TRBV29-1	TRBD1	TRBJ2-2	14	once	CSVDGTDPTGELFF	TGCAGCGTTGATGGGACAGACCCCACCGGGGAGCTGTTTTTT
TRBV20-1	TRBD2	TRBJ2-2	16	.	CSARPPLAPNTGELFF	TGCAGTGCCCGCCCCCCACTAGCGCCCAACACCGGGGAGCTGTTTTTT
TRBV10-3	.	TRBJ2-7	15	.	CAISESLGGTHEQYF	TGTGCCATCAGTGAGTCGCTGGGGGGCACCCACGAGCAGTACTTC
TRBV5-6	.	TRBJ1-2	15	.	CASSSGTESPMGYTF	TGTGCCAGCAGCTCCGGGACGGAGAGTCCTATGGGCTACACCTTC
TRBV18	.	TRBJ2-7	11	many	CASSPAHEQYF	TGTGCCAGCTCACCGGCCCACGAGCAGTACTTC
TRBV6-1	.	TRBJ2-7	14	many	CASRPGTFPYEQYF	TGTGCCAGCAGACCCGGGACCTTTCCCTACGAGCAGTACTTC